This T cell receptor (beta chain) was captured in a study of OX40 agonist ivuxolimab in advanced cancers. About the study: Three patients responded partially, comprising one with hepatocellular carcinoma and two with cutaneous melanoma. Study-level findings and limits: Normalized T-cell clonal expansion was also low in a subset of nonresponders.

The assay was immunoSEQ multiplex PCR, and TCRdb's table has in-frame clones only and misses some. The repertoire consists of some 46,000 clones, with about 83% occurring once and the leading ten covering 11% to 15%. Germline CDR1 is SGDLS and CDR2 is YYNGEE. The CDR3 consists of 14 residues. Deletions cut 1 base from V and 5 bases from J, with 9 bases between. With regard to this clone: Its antigen is not known.

Blood was sampled at baseline, cycle 4 day 1, and cycle 7 day 1. The chain is built from TRBV9 and TRBJ2-2, with D tentatively TRBD1 (5 bases). The sequence derives from an adult with an advanced solid tumor such as melanoma, head and neck, liver or kidney cancer. Sequencing used CD4+ or CD8+ T cells sorted from blood, obtained in a trial of the OX40 agonist ivuxolimab. The CDR3 DNA sequence: TGTGCCAGCAGCGTAATAGGGGATACCGGGGAGCTGTTTTTT. Translating it yields CASSVIGDTGELFF.